Below are 31 T cell receptor beta chains sequenced from a single sample in a study of T cell responses to AZD1222 COVID-19 vaccine. Profiled with immunoSEQ multiplex PCR; TCRdb holds only in-frame clones, not every one. In the table there are 59,000 or so clones, under 90% of which are singletons. The sequencing here drew on peripheral blood, taken on day 0 of AZD1222 vaccination. These receptors were taken from an adult in good health.

The chain employs TRBV7-6 and TRBJ1-2; maybe TRBD1 (5 bases). Trimming cost V 1 base and J 0 bases, with 9 bases left between them. The CDR3 extends over 15 amino acids. Germline lookup yields CDR1 SGHVS and CDR2 FNYEAQ. CDR3 protein: CASSLDLGANYGYTF. The CDR3 coding sequence is TGTGCCAGCAGCTTAGATCTGGGGGCTAACTATGGCTACACCTTC.

The chain carries TRBV5-1 and TRBJ1-2; TRBD1 agrees at 9 bases. In germline, CDR1 is SGHRS, CDR2 YFSETQ. This CDR3 has 17 amino acids. V trimming: 4 bases; J trimming: 4 bases; junction bases outside the gene matches: 14. The CDR3 spells CASSQTGGFATSYGYTF. The CDR3, as DNA: TGCGCCAGCAGCCAGACAGGGGGGTTCGCCACTTCCTATGGCTACACCTTC.

The V gene is TRBV19, the J gene TRBJ1-5, with 9 nucleotides matching TRBD1. Germline lookup yields CDR1 LNHDA and CDR2 SQIVND (reference sequence). The CDR3 consists of 14 residues. Trimming removed 6 bases from V and 4 bases from J; junction bases left unmatched: 4. Here the CDR3 reads CASSGTGPNQPQHF. For the CDR3, the DNA is TGTGCCAGTAGCGGGACAGGGCCAAATCAGCCCCAGCATTTT.

This rearrangement joins TRBV5-1 to TRBJ1-2; a weak D match, TRBD1 (6 bases). Per the germline V gene, CDR1 is SGHRS and CDR2 is YFSETQ. Trimming left V 4 bases short and J 4 bases short, with 17 bases between. The CDR3 covers 15 residues. The CDR3 is CASSLEGRGIYGYTF. The CDR3 DNA sequence: TGCGCCAGCAGCCTGGAGGGCAGGGGAATCTATGGCTACACCTTC.

The rearrangement links TRBV5-1 to TRBJ2-7, with D possibly TRBD1 on 6 matching bases. Germline V gene lookup returns CDR1 SGHRS and CDR2 YFSETQ. The CDR3 covers 13 residues. The ends were cut back, 3 bases at V and 5 bases at J, with 12 bases in the middle. The CDR3 nucleotides read TGCGCCAGCAGCTCCCTAACAGGGAACGAGCAGTACTTC. Translated: CASSSLTGNEQYF.

The J gene is TRBJ2-2, the V gene TRBV11-3; 7 bases are shared with TRBD1. From germline, CDR1 is SGHNT and CDR2 YENEEA. The CDR3 contains 16 residues. The junction had 8 bases not matched to a gene; V was cut back by 6 bases and J by 1 base. CDR3: CASSPRGQVNTGELFF. The DNA for the CDR3 is TGTGCCAGCAGTCCTCGTGGACAGGTGAACACCGGGGAGCTGTTTTTT.

The chain employs TRBV12-3 or TRBV12-4 and TRBJ1-1; D unclear. Trimming shortened V by 7 bases and J by 11 bases, and 14 bases separated the two germline ends. CDR3 length: 11 amino acids. The CDR3 nucleotides are TGTGCCAGCACCCCGGGGTCCGGGGCTTTCTTT. It specifies CASTPGSGAFF.

V and J are TRBV5-4 and TRBJ2-1; D is ambiguous. The ends were cut back, 1 base at V and 6 bases at J, with 11 bases in the middle. Germline CDR1 SGHNT, CDR2 YYREEE (reference sequence). CDR3 length: 14 amino acids. This CDR3 reads CASSLPGQLNEQFF. For the CDR3, the DNA is TGTGCCAGCAGCTTGCCCGGCCAGCTCAATGAGCAGTTCTTC.

This clone has more than one count but fewer than ten. The gene calls are TRBV27 and TRBJ2-6; 10 bases map to TRBD2. The germline gives CDR1 MNHEY, CDR2 SMNVEV (reference sequence). The CDR3 loop spans 19 amino acids. The V and J ends lost 2 bases and 4 bases, in that order; junction bases with no gene match: 11. This chain's CDR3 is CASSLDPAGGPWGANVLTF. CDR3 coding DNA: TGTGCCAGCAGTTTAGACCCAGCGGGAGGGCCTTGGGGGGCCAACGTCCTGACTTTC.

The rearrangement uses TRBV19 and TRBJ2-1; a weak D match, TRBD2 (6 bases). Germline-derived CDR1 and CDR2 are LNHDA and SQIVND (reference sequence). The CDR3 runs to 16 residues. V dropped 1 base and J dropped 7 bases, with 17 bases sitting between them. CDR3 DNA sequence: TGTGCCAGTAGTATAGCCGGAGGGGTCGCGGGGAATGAGCAGTTCTTC. This gives the protein CASSIAGGVAGNEQFF.

V and J are TRBV9 and TRBJ1-6, with D unclear. Trimming removed 4 bases at V and 5 bases at J, with 13 bases between. There are 15 residues in the CDR3. The germline gives CDR1 SGDLS, CDR2 YYNGEE. The CDR3 region has the DNA TGTGCCAGCAGCAGCCTCCCAGAGCATAATTCACCCCTCCACTTT. The encoded protein is CASSSLPEHNSPLHF.

V usage is TRBV3-1 (or the pseudogene TRBV3-2) and J usage is TRBJ2-3; unclear D gene. V was shortened by 4 bases and J by 1 base, with 18 bases between the two germline ends. CDR3 size: 17 residues. In germline, CDR1 is LGHDT, CDR2 YNNKEL (reference sequence). The CDR3 DNA sequence: TGTGCCAGCAGCCCCAAACCGGGTGCGAAGCGCACAGATACGCAGTATTTT. Translating gives CASSPKPGAKRTDTQYF.

The rearrangement uses TRBV30 and TRBJ1-3; D uncertain. CDR3 length equals 12 residues. Germline V lookup: CDR1 GTSNPN, CDR2 SVGIG (reference sequence). Deletions cut 1 base from V and 4 bases from J, with 5 bases between. CDR3 sequence (DNA): TGTGCCTGGAGTGGAGTCGGAAACACCATATATTTT. Its translation is CAWSGVGNTIYF.

The V gene is TRBV5-1, the J gene TRBJ2-2; D perhaps matches TRBD1 (6 bases). The CDR3 length is 17 residues. Germline CDR1 SGHRS, CDR2 YFSETQ. Trimming cost V 0 bases and J 2 bases, with 14 bases left between them. CDR3 in amino acids: CASSLGHRVPNTGELFF. The CDR3 DNA is TGCGCCAGCAGCTTGGGCCACAGGGTTCCCAACACCGGGGAGCTGTTTTTT. The whole variable domain, filled in from reference TRBV5-1 and TRBJ2-2, reads KAGVTQTPRYLIKTRGQQVTLSCSPISGHRSVSWYQQTPGQGLQFLFEYFSETQRNKGNFPGRFSGRQFSNSRSEMNVSTLELGDSALYLCASSLGHRVPNTGELFFGEGSRLTVL.

V gene TRBV2 combines with J gene TRBJ2-2; 8 nucleotides match TRBD1. The V and J ends lost 10 bases and 3 bases, in that order; junction bases with no gene match: 7. The germline gives CDR1 SNHLY, CDR2 FYNNEI. The CDR3 runs 14 residues. In nucleotides, the CDR3 is TGTGCCATCAGGACAGGGATGGACACCGGGGAGCTGTTTTTT. This sequence encodes CAIRTGMDTGELFF.

This sequence joins TRBV12-5 and TRBJ2-2, with TRBD2 identical over 7 bases. Germline CDR1 LGHNT, CDR2 FRNRAP. CDR3 length: 14 amino acids. After removal of 6 bases from V and 4 bases from J, the junction contained 5 bases not matched to a gene. This CDR3 is CASGEGLPTGELFF. CDR3 nucleotides: TGTGCTAGTGGCGAGGGACTACCCACCGGGGAGCTGTTTTTT.

The chain couples TRBV21-1 to TRBJ2-7; the table gives TRBD1 as D, unverified against the DNA. TRBV21-1 is a pseudogene. The CDR3 extends over 15 amino acids. The CDR3 bases are TGTGCCAGCAGCAACGAACAGGGACCGACCTACGAGCAGTACTTC. It yields the protein CASSNEQGPTYEQYF.

This rearrangement joins TRBV18 to TRBJ1-2, with D maybe TRBD1 (6 bases). This CDR3 contains 14 residues. Germline CDR1 is KGHSH and CDR2 is LQKENI. V lost 2 bases to trimming and J lost 4 bases, with 11 bases between them. CDR3 coding DNA: TGTGCCAGCTCACCAGGCCAGGGGACCTATGGCTACACCTTC. As protein: CASSPGQGTYGYTF.

The chain combines TRBV29-1 with TRBJ2-7, with TRBD1 identical over 8 bases. J lost 2 bases, V lost 5 bases, and 2 bases had no gene match. The CDR3 totals 12 residues. Germline CDR1 and CDR2: SQVTM and ANQGSEA. CDR3 sequence: CSVTQGAYEQYF. The DNA of the CDR3 is TGCAGCGTTACACAGGGGGCCTACGAGCAGTACTTC.

The V and J genes are TRBV5-1 and TRBJ2-3; TRBD2 agrees at 10 bases. CDR1 is SGHRS and CDR2 is YFSETQ in the germline V gene. The CDR3 totals 16 residues. The J segment lost 0 bases and the V segment lost 1 base, leaving 2 bases of the junction unmatched. CDR3 nucleotides: TGCGCCAGCAGCTTGAAGACTAGCGGGAGCACAGATACGCAGTATTTT. Translated: CASSLKTSGSTDTQYF.

The chain links TRBV18 to TRBJ1-2, with TRBD1 identical over 12 bases. CDR1 is KGHSH, CDR2 LQKENI, per germline. V lost 4 bases, J lost 4 bases, and 7 bases stayed unmatched. This CDR3 is built from 16 residues. CDR3 in DNA: TGTGCCAGCTCACGGGCCGGGACAGGGGGCTCCTATGGCTACACCTTC. Its translation: CASSRAGTGGSYGYTF.

This clone showed up just once. The genes are TRBV7-8 and TRBJ1-1, with TRBD1 as a possible D gene (6 bases). Trimming left V 5 bases short and J 8 bases short, with 12 bases between. This CDR3 comprises 12 residues. The V gene's germline CDR1 is SGHVS and CDR2 FQNEAQ. The DNA of the CDR3 is TGTGCCAGCAGCCTGGGGGGCCCGGAAGCTTTCTTT. This codes for CASSLGGPEAFF.

The rearrangement joins TRBV12-3 or TRBV12-4 to TRBJ1-1; D unresolved. Trimming removed 2 bases from V and 5 bases from J, with 9 bases in between. CDR3 length equals 13 residues. DNA of the CDR3: TGTGCCAGCAGTTTACTGGGCCAGACTGAAGCTTTCTTT. It specifies CASSLLGQTEAFF.

Regarding this clone: Other DNA sequences in the sample encode the same CDR3. The chain has TRBV5-1 and TRBJ2-3; 7 bases agree with TRBD1. CDR1 and CDR2 from the germline V gene are SGHRS and YFSETQ. The V gene end was trimmed by 0 bases and the J gene end by 5 bases; junction bases not matched to a gene: 6. The CDR3 spans 15 residues. The CDR3 loop is CASSLARGRGDTQYF. The CDR3, as DNA: TGCGCCAGCAGCTTGGCCAGGGGGAGAGGAGATACGCAGTATTTT. The whole variable domain, remainder taken from reference TRBV5-1 and TRBJ2-3, is KAGVTQTPRYLIKTRGQQVTLSCSPISGHRSVSWYQQTPGQGLQFLFEYFSETQRNKGNFPGRFSGRQFSNSRSEMNVSTLELGDSALYLCASSLARGRGDTQYFGPGTRLTVL.

This chain uses TRBV12-3 or TRBV12-4 with TRBJ2-4; D may be TRBD2 (6 bases). V lost 5 bases to trimming and J lost 9 bases, with 14 bases between them. This CDR3 has 13 amino acids. The CDR3 coding sequence is TGTGCCAGCAGTGATCGGAGGGGAAGCATTCAGTACTTC. Translating gives CASSDRRGSIQYF.

The V gene is TRBV11-2, the J gene TRBJ1-1; no clear D gene. Deletions cut 6 bases from V and 6 bases from J, with 14 bases between. The germline gives CDR1 SGHAT, CDR2 FQNNGV. The CDR3 loop spans 13 amino acids. CDR3 nucleotides: TGTGCCAGCAGACGGTTCGAAGGCGCTGAAGCTTTCTTT. It specifies CASRRFEGAEAFF.

The chain combines TRBV6-5 with TRBJ1-5; D gene ambiguous. The CDR3 length is 14 residues. Germline CDR1 is MNHEY and CDR2 is SVGAGI. V dropped 9 bases and J dropped 3 bases, with 15 bases sitting between them. In DNA, the CDR3 is TGTGCCAGTTCCAGTCGGGTAAACAATCAGCCCCAGCATTTT. This encodes CASSSRVNNQPQHF.

This clone was observed a single time. This chain joins TRBV19 and TRBJ1-5; possibly TRBD1 for D (6 bases). The CDR3 loop spans 16 amino acids. Germline V gives CDR1 LNHDA, CDR2 SQIVND (reference sequence). Deletions cut 4 bases from V and 4 bases from J, with 17 bases between. Here the CDR3 reads CASSTPGQLQNQPQHF. The CDR3 DNA follows: TGTGCCAGTAGTACCCCTGGACAGCTTCAAAATCAGCCCCAGCATTTT.

The chain couples TRBV12-3 or TRBV12-4 to TRBJ1-5; D is ambiguous. This CDR3 spans 13 amino acids. V lost 5 bases and J 3 bases, leaving 8 bases between the germline ends. The CDR3 sequence: CASSPGVNQPQHF. The CDR3 DNA reads as TGTGCCAGCAGTCCCGGGGTCAATCAGCCCCAGCATTTT.

This clone has only one observation. The chain links TRBV7-3 to TRBJ1-6; 8 nucleotides align to TRBD1. Germline V gene data show CDR1 as SGHTA and CDR2 as FQGTGA. Trimming took 3 bases from V and 7 from J; bases not matched to a gene: 8. The CDR3 extends over 16 amino acids. The CDR3 reads CASSFGQGARNSPLHF. The CDR3, as DNA: TGTGCCAGCAGCTTTGGGCAGGGGGCGAGAAATTCACCCCTCCACTTT.

The chain carries TRBV19 and TRBJ2-2; D gene uncertain. CDR1 and CDR2 (germline): LNHDA, SQIVND (reference sequence). The CDR3 runs 16 residues. Between the trimmed V and J ends, which lost 3 bases and 1 base, there was a span of 12 bases. This chain's CDR3 is CASSMLRGLNTGELFF. The CDR3 region has the DNA TGTGCCAGTAGTATGCTCCGCGGCCTGAACACCGGGGAGCTGTTTTTT.